This T cell receptor beta chain was recorded in a study of blood T cells in healthy people across ages. The CDR3 covers 16 residues. From germline, CDR1 is SGHKS and CDR2 YYEKEE (reference sequence). Findings of the study overall: Naive CD4+ cells and diversity were both higher in long-lived donors than in aged donors.

Alongside a J-beta primer mix, a sample-barcoded 5' primer served in a second PCR lasting about 7 to 11 cycles. CDR3-containing paired-end reads numbering at least 2.5 million came from each sample. MiXCR was run by TCRdb on the 5' RACE reads, yielding one entry per CDR3 protein. The sample gives 1.6 million or so distinct CDR3 sequences, 30% to 35% of which show up once; around 10% is in the top ten. As concerns this clonotype: The antigen is undetermined. At one end, the junction sequence differs from germline, possibly due to a read error.

The specimen was blood. The chain joins TRBV5-5 to TRBJ1-6, with D possibly matching TRBD1 (6 bases). The TCR originated in a woman aged 30 to 39 in good health. The CDR3 coding sequence is TGCGCCAGCAGTTTGGAACCAAGGGGGGGGAATTCACCCCTCCACTTT. It specifies CASSLEPRGGNSPLHF.